A single sample is the source of the 18 T cell receptor beta chains below, sequenced in a study of T-cell reconstitution after alpha-beta-depleted transplantation in children. Preparation of the TCRbeta library was carried out with unique molecular identifiers. One entry per CDR3 protein results from TCRdb running MiXCR on the PCR reads. The sample yields about 540,000 distinct CDR3 sequences, approximately 30% seen once. The sequenced sample was PBMCs, obtained before TCRalphabeta/CD19-depleted stem cell transplant. The receptors derive from a boy under two years old with Wiskott-Aldrich syndrome, due to receive a stem cell transplant.

This chain uses TRBV12-3 or TRBV12-4 with TRBJ2-3; tentatively, D is TRBD2 (5 bases). V was cut by 0 bases and J by 2 bases, with 9 bases left in between. This CDR3 comprises 15 residues. CDR3 bases: TGTGCCAGCAGTTTAGCGGGAGAGATCACAGATACGCAGTATTTT. Encoded protein: CASSLAGEITDTQYF.

This sequence joins TRBV11-2 and TRBJ1-5; D not resolved. The germline CDR1 and CDR2 sequences are SGHAT and FQNNGV. The CDR3 loop spans 14 amino acids. The germline V and J ends were trimmed by 1 base and 5 bases, with 9 bases remaining between them. CDR3 sequence: CASSLAGGYQPQHF. The DNA of the CDR3 is TGTGCCAGCAGCTTAGCGGGCGGCTATCAGCCCCAGCATTTT.

This clonotype has just a few counts. The chain uses TRBV28 and TRBJ2-1, with a tentative D call TRBD2 (7 bases). This CDR3 contains 13 residues. With 6 bases removed from V and 13 bases from J, the gap between germline ends came to 19 bases. Germline CDR1 MDHEN, CDR2 SYDVKM. CDR3 DNA: TGTGCCAGCAGACGCCAGGGAGGGGGGGTCCAGTTCTTC. Its protein is CASRRQGGGVQFF.

The chain uses TRBV20-1 and TRBJ1-1; D possibly corresponds to TRBD1 (5 bases). This CDR3 contains 14 residues. The V end was cut by 0 bases, the J end by 4 bases, with 12 bases between. Germline values: CDR1 DFQATT, CDR2 SNEGSKA (reference sequence). CDR3 DNA sequence: TGCAGTGCTAGAGATGGGGGGGAGATCACTGAAGCTTTCTTT. Protein product: CSARDGGEITEAFF.

The rearrangement joins TRBV19 to TRBJ1-1, with a tentative D call TRBD1 (6 bases). V lost 7 bases and J lost 0, with 18 bases in between. Germline V gene sequence: CDR1 LNHDA, CDR2 SQIVND (reference sequence). This CDR3 is built from 16 residues. The CDR3 sequence: CASTPGTRLMNTEAFF. The CDR3, as DNA: TGTGCCAGTACCCCCGGGACAAGGCTCATGAACACTGAAGCTTTCTTT.

The gene calls are TRBV5-1 and TRBJ2-5, with 16 bases aligning to TRBD2. The germline V gene has CDR1 SGHRS and CDR2 YFSETQ. V lost 4 bases and J lost 4; bases outside the gene matches: 4. The CDR3 extends over 16 amino acids. CDR3 amino acids: CASSPGTSGRGETQYF. CDR3 nucleotides: TGCGCCAGCAGCCCCGGGACTAGCGGGAGGGGAGAGACCCAGTACTTC.

This clonotype was seen a few times. The genes are TRBV4-1 and TRBJ2-1; TRBD1 or TRBD2 may be the D gene (6 bases each). The CDR3 is 16 amino acids. V lost 2 bases to trimming and J lost 0 bases, with 11 bases between them. CDR1 MGHRA and CDR2 YSYEKL come from the germline V gene. The CDR3 loop is CASSQRGTSSYNEQFF. DNA of the CDR3: TGCGCCAGCAGCCAACGCGGGACAAGCTCCTACAATGAGCAGTTCTTC.

The rearrangement uses TRBV27 and TRBJ2-7; TRBD2 matches 8 bases. The trim removed 6 bases at V and 0 bases at J, leaving 10 bases unmatched. In germline, CDR1 is MNHEY, CDR2 SMNVEV (reference sequence). This CDR3 has 16 residues. CDR3 DNA: TGTGCCAGCAGGCGACTAGCGCGACTGAGCTCCTACGAGCAGTACTTC. As protein: CASRRLARLSSYEQYF.

This clonotype appeared a few times. This sequence joins TRBV18 and TRBJ2-1, with 10 bases aligning to TRBD1. J gave up 7 bases and V 6 bases, and 9 bases lay outside the gene matches. Germline CDR1 and CDR2: KGHSH and LQKENI. This CDR3 has 15 residues. The CDR3 reads CASSSGTGAKNEQFF. For the CDR3, the DNA is TGTGCCAGCTCGTCCGGGACAGGGGCGAAGAATGAGCAGTTCTTC.

This clonotype was observed a handful of times. This sequence joins TRBV19 and TRBJ2-4; D may be TRBD2 (6 bases). The CDR3 covers 15 residues. Germline V lookup: CDR1 LNHDA, CDR2 SQIVND (reference sequence). V was pared by 6 bases and J by 0 bases, with 12 bases between. The CDR3 nucleotides read TGTGCCAGTAGGGCCGGGGGACTAGCCAAAAACATTCAGTACTTC. It is translated as CASRAGGLAKNIQYF.

This clonotype was observed a handful of times. The chain has TRBV12-3 or TRBV12-4 and TRBJ2-1, with D possibly matching TRBD2 (5 bases). V was shortened by 6 bases and J by 8 bases, with 23 bases between the two germline ends. The length of the CDR3 is 16 residues. The CDR3 is CASSSLTSPVLHEQFF. The CDR3 bases are TGTGCCAGCAGCTCCCTTACTAGTCCGGTTCTCCATGAGCAGTTCTTC.

This clonotype appeared a few times. V is TRBV5-1 and J is TRBJ2-7; no definite D call. Trimming took 0 bases from V and 4 from J, leaving 14 bases between them. CDR1 is SGHRS, CDR2 YFSETQ, per germline. The CDR3 sequence is 15 residues long. The CDR3 DNA reads TGCGCCAGCAGCTTGGATGCGACGAAAGGATACGAGCAGTACTTC. Translating gives CASSLDATKGYEQYF.

The chain recombines TRBV6-5 with TRBJ1-1; TRBD1 matches at 7 bases. The V and J ends lost 4 bases and 4 bases, in that order; junction bases with no gene match: 6. Germline loops: CDR1 MNHEY, CDR2 SVGAGI. This CDR3 is built from 14 residues. The CDR3 DNA is TGTGCCAGCAGTTCCACAGGGGCGGCCACTGAAGCTTTCTTT. It is translated as CASSSTGAATEAFF.

This clonotype was seen more than once but under ten times. The gene calls are TRBV7-9 and TRBJ2-1; no clear D. The germline V gene encodes CDR1 SEHNR and CDR2 FQNEAQ (reference sequence). This CDR3 region has 14 residues. Trimming pared 0 bases from V and 7 bases from J, leaving 10 bases between. The CDR3 spells CASSLAAKLNEQFF. The CDR3, as DNA: TGTGCCAGCAGCTTAGCGGCGAAGTTAAATGAGCAGTTCTTC.

The V and J genes are TRBV20-1 and TRBJ2-2, with a possible D match to TRBD1 (6 bases). V was pared by 2 bases and J by 7 bases, with 11 bases between. The CDR3 length is 13 residues. Per germline, CDR1 DFQATT and CDR2 SNEGSKA (reference sequence). CDR3 DNA sequence: TGCAGTGCTAGAATGGGGGCCATCGGGGAGCTGTTTTTT. It specifies CSARMGAIGELFF.

The rearrangement links TRBV11-2 to TRBJ2-7, with 12 bases identical to TRBD2. Germline V gene sequence: CDR1 SGHAT, CDR2 FQNNGV. With V trimmed by 0 bases and J by 4 bases, 13 bases remained unmatched. This CDR3 contains 19 residues. CDR3 protein: CASSLEPFGTSGPRYEQYF. Here the CDR3 DNA reads TGTGCCAGCAGCTTAGAACCCTTTGGGACTAGCGGGCCCCGTTACGAGCAGTACTTC.

This clonotype was observed a few times. The DNA of the CDR3 is TGCACCTCGCGACGGGCGTCGGGCACTGAAGCTTTCTTT. As protein: CTSRRASGTEAFF. This chain joins TRBV29-1 and TRBJ1-1; D unresolved. Germline CDR1 reads SQVTM; CDR2 reads ANQGSEA. This CDR3 region has 13 residues.

The chain employs TRBV20-1 and TRBJ2-3; D might be TRBD2 (5 bases). With 4 bases removed from V and 3 bases from J, the gap between germline ends came to 11 bases. Germline CDR1 is DFQATT and CDR2 is SNEGSKA (reference sequence). This CDR3 region has 13 residues. CDR3 protein: CSATPRVTDTQYF. The CDR3 nucleotides are TGCAGTGCTACCCCGAGGGTAACAGATACGCAGTATTTT.